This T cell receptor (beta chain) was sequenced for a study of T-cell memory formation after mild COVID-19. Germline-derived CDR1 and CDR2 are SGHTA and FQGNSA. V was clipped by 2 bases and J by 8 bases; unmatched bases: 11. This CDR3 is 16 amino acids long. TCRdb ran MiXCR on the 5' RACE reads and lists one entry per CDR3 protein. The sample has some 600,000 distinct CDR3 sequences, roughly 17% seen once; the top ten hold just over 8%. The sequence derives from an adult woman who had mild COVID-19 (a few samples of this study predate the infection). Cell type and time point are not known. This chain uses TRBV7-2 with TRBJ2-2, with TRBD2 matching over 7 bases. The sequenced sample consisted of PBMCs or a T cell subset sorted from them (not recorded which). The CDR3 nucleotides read TGTGCCAGCAGCTTACCAGCGGGATGGGTTTTAGGGGAGCTGTTTTTT. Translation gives CASSLPAGWVLGELFF.